The 31 T cell receptor beta chains below all came from one sample that was sequenced in a study of blood T cell repertoires in COVID-19. Produced via immunoSEQ multiplex PCR; TCRdb's table is partial and in-frame only. The repertoire holds roughly 180,000 clones, with more than 65% as singletons. The sample was PBMCs or T cells enriched from blood (not recorded which). The receptors shown here come from a man aged 50-59 years who had recovered from COVID-19.

The rearrangement links TRBV12-3 or TRBV12-4 to TRBJ1-2; 8 bases are a match to TRBD1. This CDR3 contains 12 residues. V dropped 4 bases and J dropped 6; count of bases not matched to a gene: 1. The CDR3 bases are TGTGCCAGCAGTTACAGGGGGGATGGCTACACCTTC. This translates into CASSYRGDGYTF.

The chain uses TRBV3-1 (or the pseudogene TRBV3-2) and TRBJ2-3; a possible D gene is TRBD1 (6 bases). Trimming pared 3 bases from V and 9 bases from J, leaving 19 bases between. The CDR3 sequence is 15 residues long. Germline CDR1 is LGHDT and CDR2 is YNNKEL (reference sequence). This CDR3 reads CASSHRLRGRGTQYF. CDR3 DNA sequence: TGTGCCAGCAGCCATAGACTAAGGGGAAGGGGGACGCAGTATTTT.

V usage is TRBV7-9 and J usage is TRBJ2-1; a weak D match, TRBD2 (5 bases). The length of the CDR3 is 16 residues. Germline loops: CDR1 SEHNR, CDR2 FQNEAQ (reference sequence). V was trimmed by 5 bases and J by 4 bases, leaving 18 bases between them. The CDR3 nucleotides are TGTGCCAGCAGCCCCCGGCGGGCGGACTTATACAATGAGCAGTTCTTC. Amino acids: CASSPRRADLYNEQFF.

This clone has only one observation. As DNA, the CDR3 is TGTGCCAGCAGCCAAGAGGGGCCGGGACTCCAAGAGACCCAGTACTTC. Encoded protein: CASSQEGPGLQETQYF. The chain is built from TRBV3-1 (or the pseudogene TRBV3-2) and TRBJ2-5; D perhaps matches TRBD2 (6 bases). The germline V gene encodes CDR1 LGHDT and CDR2 YNNKEL (reference sequence). V lost 0 bases and J lost 1, with 12 bases in between. The CDR3 length is 16 residues.

This clone appeared a few times. J is TRBJ1-6 and V is TRBV27; D is possibly TRBD1 (6 bases). The CDR3 extends over 14 amino acids. The germline gives CDR1 MNHEY, CDR2 SMNVEV (reference sequence). The V end lost 9 bases, the J end lost 0 bases, and 9 bases lay between the germline ends. CDR3 coding DNA: TGTGCCAGTACAGGGAGCTCCTATAATTCACCCCTCCACTTT. Protein: CASTGSSYNSPLHF.

The CDR3 reads CASSFTFTGEGGEQYF. CDR3 DNA sequence: TGCGCCAGCAGCTTCACTTTCACAGGGGAAGGAGGCGAGCAGTACTTC. The V call is TRBV5-1, the J call TRBJ2-7; 7 bases match TRBD1. V shed 2 bases, J shed 6 bases, and the junction held 14 bases outside the gene matches. Per germline, CDR1 SGHRS and CDR2 YFSETQ. The length of the CDR3 is 16 residues.

This clone was observed a single time. V gene TRBV5-5 combines with J gene TRBJ1-4; 7 bases fit TRBD1. CDR3 length equals 12 residues. Germline loops: CDR1 SGHKS, CDR2 YYEKEE (reference sequence). J lost 8 bases, V lost 3 bases, and 1 base had no gene match. The CDR3 protein is CASSWDREKLFF. CDR3 sequence (DNA): TGTGCCAGCAGCTGGGACAGAGAAAAACTGTTTTTT. The whole variable domain, remainder taken from reference TRBV5-5 and TRBJ1-4, is DAGVTQSPTHLIKTRGQQVTLRCSPISGHKSVSWYQQVLGQGPQFIFQYYEKEERGRGNFPDRFSARQFPNYSSELNVNALLLGDSALYLCASSWDREKLFFGSGTQLSVL.

The chain couples TRBV28 to TRBJ2-1, with TRBD2 identical over 13 bases. Per the germline V gene, CDR1 is MDHEN and CDR2 is SYDVKM. J gave up 5 bases and V 10 bases, and 5 bases lay outside the gene matches. This CDR3 has 14 amino acids. The CDR3 loop is CAIAGTSGNNEQFF. Here the CDR3 DNA reads TGTGCCATCGCCGGGACTAGCGGGAACAATGAGCAGTTCTTC.

The rearrangement links TRBV12-3 or TRBV12-4 to TRBJ1-5; 11 nucleotides align to TRBD1. The CDR3 is 13 residues long. V lost 6 bases and J lost 6; bases outside the gene matches: 1. The CDR3 here is CASRDRGLQPQHF. Written as DNA, the CDR3 is TGTGCCAGCAGGGACAGGGGGCTTCAGCCCCAGCATTTT.

V gene TRBV6-5 combines with J gene TRBJ2-1, with 7 nucleotides matching TRBD1. Germline lookup yields CDR1 MNHEY and CDR2 SVGAGI. The CDR3 contains 12 residues. CDR3 DNA sequence: TGTGCGAGCCGGACAGGTTTGGGAGAGCAGTTCTTC. Its protein product is CASRTGLGEQFF.

This chain joins TRBV19 and TRBJ2-3, with D possibly matching TRBD2 (6 bases). In germline, CDR1 is LNHDA, CDR2 SQIVND (reference sequence). CDR3 length: 14 residues. The germline V and J ends were trimmed by 9 bases and 5 bases, with 18 bases remaining between them. CDR3 sequence (DNA): TGTGCCAGCCGATTAGCGGAACCGGGAGATACGCAGTATTTT. Protein: CASRLAEPGDTQYF.

The rearrangement joins TRBV5-1 to TRBJ2-3; a possible D gene is TRBD1 (6 bases). V was cut by 0 bases and J by 3 bases, with 14 bases left in between. The V gene's germline CDR1 is SGHRS and CDR2 YFSETQ. The CDR3 has 16 amino acids. CDR3 loop: CASSLDGGPRTDTQYF. CDR3 bases: TGCGCCAGCAGCTTGGATGGGGGCCCTAGGACAGATACGCAGTATTTT.

The chain links TRBV28 to TRBJ1-2, with a possible D match to TRBD1 (6 bases). The CDR3 totals 12 residues. Trimming cost V 10 bases and J 4 bases, with 13 bases left between them. Germline V CDR1 and CDR2: MDHEN, SYDVKM. CDR3 bases: TGTGCCACCAAACCGGACAGCTATGGCTACACCTTC. Its protein product is CATKPDSYGYTF.

In this sample, this clone turned up once. The J gene is TRBJ2-1, the V gene TRBV5-1, with 7 bases fitting TRBD2. The CDR3 length is 15 residues. Germline CDR1 and CDR2: SGHRS and YFSETQ. V lost 1 base and J lost 9; bases outside the gene matches: 10. The CDR3 region has the DNA TGCGCCAGCAGCTTGATCTCTAGCGGTCCGGGTGAGCAGTTCTTC. Translation: CASSLISSGPGEQFF. The whole variable domain, filled in from reference TRBV5-1 and TRBJ2-1, reads KAGVTQTPRYLIKTRGQQVTLSCSPISGHRSVSWYQQTPGQGLQFLFEYFSETQRNKGNFPGRFSGRQFSNSRSEMNVSTLELGDSALYLCASSLISSGPGEQFFGPGTRLTVL.

V is TRBV10-1 and J is TRBJ2-7, with 10 bases identical to TRBD1. With 7 bases clipped from V and 6 bases from J, the junction kept 9 bases outside the gene matches. The CDR3 totals 14 residues. Germline-derived CDR1 and CDR2 are WNHNN and SYGVQD (reference sequence). In DNA form, the CDR3 reads TGCGCCAGCATCCCGGGACAGGGGTTTTTCGAGCAGTACTTC. As protein: CASIPGQGFFEQYF.

Of note for this clone: This may come from a read error, since a much larger clone is one base off. V gene TRBV5-6 combines with J gene TRBJ1-2; D perhaps matches TRBD1 (6 bases). The CDR3 is 13 amino acids. Trimming removed 4 bases from V and 2 bases from J, with 9 bases in between. The germline V gene has CDR1 SGHDT and CDR2 YYEEEE. CDR3 in amino acids: CASSLGQNYGYTF. The CDR3 region has the DNA TGTGCCAGCAGCCTTGGACAGAACTATGGCTACACCTTC.

This clone has only one observation. This rearrangement joins TRBV28 to TRBJ1-5; no clear D gene. CDR1 and CDR2 from the germline V gene are MDHEN and SYDVKM. The CDR3 length is 12 residues. The V gene lost 6 bases and the J gene lost 0 bases, with 3 bases spanning the gap. CDR3 in amino acids: CASSVSNQPQHF. The CDR3 DNA reads as TGTGCCAGCAGCGTTAGCAATCAGCCCCAGCATTTT.

CDR3 DNA sequence: TGCGCCAGCAGCTTGTTCGGGGAAGATTCACCCCTCCACTTT. This sequence encodes CASSLFGEDSPLHF. The chain links TRBV5-1 to TRBJ1-6, with unresolved D. The CDR3 loop spans 14 amino acids. V lost 1 base and J lost 8, with 10 bases in between. The germline V gene encodes CDR1 SGHRS and CDR2 YFSETQ.

The rearrangement joins TRBV5-1 to TRBJ1-3; 7 bases fit TRBD1. The CDR3 is 18 residues long. Germline trimming cut 3 bases from V and 3 bases from J; bases unmatched to any gene: 15. The germline gives CDR1 SGHRS, CDR2 YFSETQ. This chain's CDR3 is CASSSTPGGGTNGNTIYF. CDR3 bases: TGCGCCAGCAGCTCGACACCCGGAGGGGGCACCAATGGAAACACCATATATTTT.

This chain joins TRBV6-5 and TRBJ2-5; perhaps TRBD1 as D (7 bases). Germline loops: CDR1 MNHEY, CDR2 SVGAGI. CDR3 length equals 15 residues. V was cut by 0 bases and J by 5 bases, with 13 bases left in between. The CDR3 reads CASSYSEGAHETQYF. CDR3 coding DNA: TGTGCCAGCAGTTACTCGGAGGGGGCTCATGAGACCCAGTACTTC.

V usage is TRBV12-3 or TRBV12-4 and J usage is TRBJ2-7; 7 bases are a match to TRBD1. The CDR3 runs 12 residues. V dropped 6 bases and J dropped 3; count of bases not matched to a gene: 2. CDR3 loop: CASRGQHYEQYF. CDR3 DNA: TGTGCCAGCAGGGGACAGCACTACGAGCAGTACTTC.

The chain carries TRBV3-1 (or the pseudogene TRBV3-2) and TRBJ2-2; no firm D call. CDR3 size: 14 residues. Germline CDR1 reads LGHDT; CDR2 reads YNNKEL (reference sequence). V lost 1 base and J lost 5, with 8 bases in between. The CDR3 DNA reads TGTGCCAGCAGCCAAGCCCTCGGGACCGGGGAGCTGTTTTTT. It is translated as CASSQALGTGELFF.

The chain has TRBV4-1 and TRBJ1-2; 7 nucleotides agree with TRBD1. J lost 3 bases, V lost 1 base, and 11 bases had no gene match. The CDR3 runs 17 residues. Germline V gene lookup returns CDR1 MGHRA and CDR2 YSYEKL. CDR3 region: CASSQVLTGRLDYGYTF. The CDR3 nucleotides read TGCGCCAGCAGCCAAGTATTGACAGGGCGCTTGGACTATGGCTACACCTTC.

With regard to this clone: Other DNA sequences from this sample encode an identical CDR3 as well. The genes are TRBV7-8 and TRBJ2-2; 13 positions match TRBD2. The CDR3 loop spans 18 amino acids. V shed 4 bases, J shed 9 bases, and the junction held 14 bases outside the gene matches. Germline-derived CDR1 and CDR2 are SGHVS and FQNEAQ. The CDR3 region has the DNA TGTGCCAGCAGCTCCCCGGGACTAGCGGGGACGGTCAACAGGGAGCTGTTTTTT. Translating gives CASSSPGLAGTVNRELFF.

This clone was picked up a small number of times. J is TRBJ1-2 and V is TRBV28; 9 nucleotides agree with TRBD1. The CDR3 length is 15 residues. The germline CDR1 and CDR2 sequences are MDHEN and SYDVKM. With 1 base clipped from V and 2 bases from J, the junction kept 2 bases outside the gene matches. CDR3 residues: CASSLSGTGNYGYTF. CDR3 nucleotides: TGTGCCAGCAGTTTATCCGGGACAGGGAACTATGGCTACACCTTC.

The genes are TRBV11-2 and TRBJ1-1; 8 bases match TRBD1. The germline CDR1 and CDR2 sequences are SGHAT and FQNNGV. The CDR3 covers 14 residues. V shed 8 bases and J 0 bases; nucleotides not matched to a gene: 5. In nucleotides, the CDR3 is TGTGCCAGCGGACAGGACAGGGTGAACACTGAAGCTTTCTTT. This encodes CASGQDRVNTEAFF.

This clone was observed a single time. The V call is TRBV2, the J call TRBJ1-1; 10 positions agree with TRBD1. CDR3 length: 12 residues. Germline V gene data show CDR1 as SNHLY and CDR2 as FYNNEI. The ends lost 5 bases at V and 8 bases at J; junction bases unmatched: 2. CDR3: CASSLGQGEAFF. The CDR3 nucleotides read TGTGCCAGCAGTCTGGGACAGGGGGAAGCTTTCTTT.

The chain couples TRBV4-1 to TRBJ2-5; 9 nucleotides agree with TRBD1. The CDR3 is 16 amino acids. Per germline, CDR1 MGHRA and CDR2 YSYEKL. With 3 bases clipped from V and 5 bases from J, the junction kept 10 bases outside the gene matches. The CDR3 sequence is CASSHPGTGFEETQYF. CDR3 sequence (DNA): TGCGCCAGCAGCCACCCCGGGACAGGGTTTGAGGAGACCCAGTACTTC.

The chain carries TRBV5-1 and TRBJ1-6; a possible D gene is TRBD1 (6 bases). V was trimmed by 5 bases and J by 7 bases, leaving 13 bases between them. Per germline, CDR1 SGHRS and CDR2 YFSETQ. This CDR3 has 14 amino acids. Here the CDR3 DNA reads TGCGCCAGCAGTCCCGGGGGGGCCAATTCACCCCTCCACTTT. This gives the protein CASSPGGANSPLHF.

This chain links TRBV29-1 with TRBJ1-1; tentative D call: TRBD1 (5 bases). Trimming shortened V by 7 bases and J by 2 bases, and 11 bases separated the two germline ends. The CDR3 covers 12 residues. Germline V gives CDR1 SQVTM, CDR2 ANQGSEA. The CDR3 DNA reads as TGCAGCGCGAGACAGACCAACACTGAAGCTTTCTTT. This encodes CSARQTNTEAFF.

The chain links TRBV30 to TRBJ1-1; 9 bases line up with TRBD1. CDR1 is GTSNPN and CDR2 is SVGIG in the germline V gene (reference sequence). This CDR3 is 10 amino acids long. V gave up 6 bases and J gave up 11 bases; unmatched junction bases: 4. CDR3 in DNA: TGTGCCTGCCGGACAGGGGACGCTTTCTTT. Its protein is CACRTGDAFF.